Described below is a single T cell receptor beta chain sequence and its context. There are 12 residues in the CDR3. Germline lookup yields CDR1 SGHRS and CDR2 YFSETQ. V was clipped by 4 bases and J by 12 bases; unmatched bases: 5. The data were obtained in a study of blood T cell repertoires in COVID-19. Across the whole study: T cells, B-cell-depleted T cells, or PBMCs provided the cDNA or gDNA that served as material.

TCRdb's table, derived via immunoSEQ multiplex PCR, lists solely in-frame clones and lacks some. Of some 70,000 clones detected, 70% to 85% appear once; the ten largest clones hold less than 2%. The sample comprised peripheral blood. The chain recombines TRBV5-1 with TRBJ1-4; TRBD1 matches 8 bases. The TCR comes from a woman aged 55 to 70 with acute or convalescent COVID-19. The CDR3 DNA sequence: TGCGCCAGCAGCCCCGGACAGGGACAACTGTTTTTT. Its protein is CASSPGQGQLFF.